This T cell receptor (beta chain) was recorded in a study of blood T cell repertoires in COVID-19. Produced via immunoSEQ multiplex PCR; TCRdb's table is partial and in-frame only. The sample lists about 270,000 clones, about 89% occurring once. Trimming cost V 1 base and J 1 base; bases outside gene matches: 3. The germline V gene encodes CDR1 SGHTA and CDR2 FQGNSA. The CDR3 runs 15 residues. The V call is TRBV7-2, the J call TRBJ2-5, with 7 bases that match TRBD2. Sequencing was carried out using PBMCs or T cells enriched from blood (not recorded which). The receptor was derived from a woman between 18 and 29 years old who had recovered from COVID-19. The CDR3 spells CASSLGLAAQETQYF. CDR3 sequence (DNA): TGTGCCAGCAGCTTAGGGCTAGCGGCCCAAGAGACCCAGTACTTC.